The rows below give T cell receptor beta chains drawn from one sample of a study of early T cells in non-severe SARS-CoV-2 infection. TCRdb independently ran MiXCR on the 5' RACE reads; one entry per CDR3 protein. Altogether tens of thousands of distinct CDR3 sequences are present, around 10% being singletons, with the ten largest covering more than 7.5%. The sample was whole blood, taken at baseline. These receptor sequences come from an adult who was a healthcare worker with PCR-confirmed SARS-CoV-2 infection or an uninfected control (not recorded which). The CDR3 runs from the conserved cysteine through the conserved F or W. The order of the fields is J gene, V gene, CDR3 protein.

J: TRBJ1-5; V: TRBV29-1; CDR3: CSVAGQGDQPQHF
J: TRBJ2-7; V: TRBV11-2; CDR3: CASSKEAGIGEQYF
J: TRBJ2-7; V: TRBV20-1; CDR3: CSARPGLVHEQYF
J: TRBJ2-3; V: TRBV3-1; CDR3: CASSQANSRGLAGEGQYF
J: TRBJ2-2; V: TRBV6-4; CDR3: CASSEDTGHPGELFF
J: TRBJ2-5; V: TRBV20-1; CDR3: CSARDIAGYQETQYF
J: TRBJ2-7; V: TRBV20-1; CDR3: CSANAGTGSYEQYF
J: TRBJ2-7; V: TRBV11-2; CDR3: CASSLAGNEQYF
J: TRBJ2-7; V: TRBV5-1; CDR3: CASRSISSGEQYF
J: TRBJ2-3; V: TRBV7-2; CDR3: CASSLRQADTQYF
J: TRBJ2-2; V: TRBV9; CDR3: CASSVIAGKRTGELFF
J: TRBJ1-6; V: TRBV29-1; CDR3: CSVRTGLNSPLHF
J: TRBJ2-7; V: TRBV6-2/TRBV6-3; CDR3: CASRGGLSSYEQYF
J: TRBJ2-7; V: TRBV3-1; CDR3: CASSQTGLGDEQYF
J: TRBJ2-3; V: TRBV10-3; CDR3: CAISDPTSLSADTQYF
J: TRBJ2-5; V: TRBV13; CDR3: CASSYRQETQYF
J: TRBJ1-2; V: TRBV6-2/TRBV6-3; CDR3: CASSDTWGAGHGYTF
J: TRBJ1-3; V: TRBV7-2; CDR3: CASSLDGGSGNTIYF
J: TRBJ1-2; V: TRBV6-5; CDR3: CASSPSRADRGPTGYGYTF
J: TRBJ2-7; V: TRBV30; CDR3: CAWSVGGIVGSYEQYF
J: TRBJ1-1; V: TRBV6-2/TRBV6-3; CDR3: CASSFGMEKTEAFF
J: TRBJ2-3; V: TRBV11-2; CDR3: CASSLEGMRSTDTQYF
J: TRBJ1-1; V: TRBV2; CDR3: CASLAGEVTEAFF
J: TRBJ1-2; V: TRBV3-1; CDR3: CASSQDLAPTDYGYTF
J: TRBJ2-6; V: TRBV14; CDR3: CASKTGFGANVLTF
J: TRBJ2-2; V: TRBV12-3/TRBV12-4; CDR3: CASSSRAGWLFF
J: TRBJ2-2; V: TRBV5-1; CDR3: CASLHGEMSGELFF
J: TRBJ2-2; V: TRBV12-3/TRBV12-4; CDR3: CASLPGGNGELFF
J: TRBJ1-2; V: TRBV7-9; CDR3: CASSPTGVDGYTF
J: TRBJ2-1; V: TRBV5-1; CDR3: CASSLEQGDYDEQFF
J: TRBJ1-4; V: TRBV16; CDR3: CASSQAGANLAANEKLFF
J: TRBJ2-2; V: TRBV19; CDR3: CASSIDTNTGELFF
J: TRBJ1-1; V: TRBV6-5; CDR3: CASTSSTEAFF
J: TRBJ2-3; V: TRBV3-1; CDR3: CASSHLATDTQYF
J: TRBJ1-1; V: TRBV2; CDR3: CASSDQGTNTEAFF
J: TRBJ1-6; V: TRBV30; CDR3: CAWSVQGNYFHF
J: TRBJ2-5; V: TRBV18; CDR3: CASSPTGEGETQYF
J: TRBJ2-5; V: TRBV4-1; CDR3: CASSQGQTYQETQYF
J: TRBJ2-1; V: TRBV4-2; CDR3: CASSLGDLSSYNEQFF
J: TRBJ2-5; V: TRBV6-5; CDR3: CASSYLLTQYF
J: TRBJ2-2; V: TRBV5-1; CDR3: CASSLVRIGELFF
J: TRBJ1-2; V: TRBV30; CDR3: CAWDLNRDGYTF
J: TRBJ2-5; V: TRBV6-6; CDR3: CASSYSPGRETQYF
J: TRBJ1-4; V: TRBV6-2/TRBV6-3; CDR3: CASSPSRQRLFF
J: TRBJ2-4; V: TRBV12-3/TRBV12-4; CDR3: CASSGTGGLIQYF
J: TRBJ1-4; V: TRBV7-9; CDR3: CASSFRQRGEKLFF
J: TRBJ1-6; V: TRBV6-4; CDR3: CASSRDRGSPLHF
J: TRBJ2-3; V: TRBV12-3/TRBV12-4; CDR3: CASRRGGGTDTQYF
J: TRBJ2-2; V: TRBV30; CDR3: CAWSVWVSGELFF
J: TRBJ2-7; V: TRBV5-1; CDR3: CASRPGTPWPYEQYF
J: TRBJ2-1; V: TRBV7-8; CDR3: CASSLGSGGNNEQFF
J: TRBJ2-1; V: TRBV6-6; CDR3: CASSPLGRGDEWFF
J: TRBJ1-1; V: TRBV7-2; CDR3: CASSLQGGLNTEAFF